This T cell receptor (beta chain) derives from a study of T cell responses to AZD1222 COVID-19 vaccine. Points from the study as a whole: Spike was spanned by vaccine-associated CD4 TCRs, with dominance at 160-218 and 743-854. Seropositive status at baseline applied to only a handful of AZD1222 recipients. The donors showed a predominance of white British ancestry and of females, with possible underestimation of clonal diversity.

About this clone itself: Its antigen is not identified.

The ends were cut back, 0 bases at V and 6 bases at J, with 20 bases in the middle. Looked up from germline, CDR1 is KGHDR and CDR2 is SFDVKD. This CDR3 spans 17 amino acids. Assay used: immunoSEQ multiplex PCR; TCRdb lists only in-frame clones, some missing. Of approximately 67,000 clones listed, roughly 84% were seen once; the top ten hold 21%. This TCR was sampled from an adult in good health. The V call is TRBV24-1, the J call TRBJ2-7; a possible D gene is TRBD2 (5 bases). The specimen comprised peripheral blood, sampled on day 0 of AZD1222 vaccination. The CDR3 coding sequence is TGTGCCACCAGTGATTTGCTATTGTCGGGGAGAGTATCCGAGCAGTACTTC. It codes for CATSDLLLSGRVSEQYF.